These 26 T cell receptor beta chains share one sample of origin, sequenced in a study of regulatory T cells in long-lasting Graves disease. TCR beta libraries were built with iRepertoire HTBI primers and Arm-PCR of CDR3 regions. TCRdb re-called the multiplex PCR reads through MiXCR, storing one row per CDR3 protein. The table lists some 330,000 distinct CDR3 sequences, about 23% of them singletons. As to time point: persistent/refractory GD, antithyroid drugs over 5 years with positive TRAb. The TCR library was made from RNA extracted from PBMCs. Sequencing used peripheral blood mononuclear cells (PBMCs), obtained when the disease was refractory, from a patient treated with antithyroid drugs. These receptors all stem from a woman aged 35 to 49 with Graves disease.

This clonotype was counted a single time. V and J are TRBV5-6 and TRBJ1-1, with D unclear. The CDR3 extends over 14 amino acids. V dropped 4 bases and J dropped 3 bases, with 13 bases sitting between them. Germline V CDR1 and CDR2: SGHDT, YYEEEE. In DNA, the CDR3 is TGTGCCAGCAGCCCCTTCTTACGGCACACTGAAGCTTTCTTT. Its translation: CASSPFLRHTEAFF.

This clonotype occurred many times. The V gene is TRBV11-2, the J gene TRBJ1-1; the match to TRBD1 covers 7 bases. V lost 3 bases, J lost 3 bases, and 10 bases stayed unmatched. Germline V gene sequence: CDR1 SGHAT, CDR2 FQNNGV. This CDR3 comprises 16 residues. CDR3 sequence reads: CASSLAPDRVYTEAFF. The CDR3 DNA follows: TGTGCCAGCAGCTTGGCACCCGACAGGGTTTACACTGAAGCTTTCTTT.

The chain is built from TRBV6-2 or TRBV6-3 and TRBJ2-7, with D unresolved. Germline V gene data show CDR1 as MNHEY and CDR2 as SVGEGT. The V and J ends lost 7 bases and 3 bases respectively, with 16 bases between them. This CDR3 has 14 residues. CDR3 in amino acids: CASTSVGRNYEQYF. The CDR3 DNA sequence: TGTGCCAGCACTTCGGTCGGGCGGAACTACGAGCAGTACTTC.

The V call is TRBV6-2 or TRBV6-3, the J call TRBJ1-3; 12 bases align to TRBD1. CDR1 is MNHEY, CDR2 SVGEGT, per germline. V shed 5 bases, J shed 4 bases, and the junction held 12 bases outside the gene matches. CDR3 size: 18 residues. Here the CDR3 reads CASSESRDRGLGGNTIYF. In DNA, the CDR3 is TGTGCCAGCAGTGAGTCCCGGGACAGGGGGCTCGGAGGAAACACCATATATTTT.

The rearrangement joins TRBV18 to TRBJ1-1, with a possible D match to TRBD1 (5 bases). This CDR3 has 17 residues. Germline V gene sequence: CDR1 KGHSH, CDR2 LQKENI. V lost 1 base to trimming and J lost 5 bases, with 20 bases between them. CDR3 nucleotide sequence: TGTGCCAGCTCACCACGACTGGGGGTTCTGAATGGGACTGAAGCTTTCTTT. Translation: CASSPRLGVLNGTEAFF.

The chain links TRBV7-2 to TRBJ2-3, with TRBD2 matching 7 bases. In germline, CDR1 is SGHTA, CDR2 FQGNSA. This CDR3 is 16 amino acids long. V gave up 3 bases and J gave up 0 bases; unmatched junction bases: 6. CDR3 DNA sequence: TGTGCCAGCAGCTTGAAGTCAGCGGGGAGCACAGATACGCAGTATTTT. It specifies CASSLKSAGSTDTQYF.

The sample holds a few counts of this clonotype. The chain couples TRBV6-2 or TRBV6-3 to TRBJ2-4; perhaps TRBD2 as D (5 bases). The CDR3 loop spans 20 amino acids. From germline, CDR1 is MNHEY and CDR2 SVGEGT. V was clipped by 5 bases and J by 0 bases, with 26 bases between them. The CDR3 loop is CASSETRARYLPLAKNIQYF. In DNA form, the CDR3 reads TGTGCCAGCAGTGAAACGAGGGCGCGGTACCTTCCTCTAGCCAAAAACATTCAGTACTTC.

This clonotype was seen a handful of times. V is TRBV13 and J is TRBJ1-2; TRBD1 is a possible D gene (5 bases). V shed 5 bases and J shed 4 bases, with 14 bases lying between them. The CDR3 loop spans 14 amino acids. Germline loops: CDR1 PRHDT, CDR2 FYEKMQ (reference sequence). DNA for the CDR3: TGTGCCAGCAGCCAAGGAGAGGGACCCTATGGCTACACCTTC. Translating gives CASSQGEGPYGYTF.

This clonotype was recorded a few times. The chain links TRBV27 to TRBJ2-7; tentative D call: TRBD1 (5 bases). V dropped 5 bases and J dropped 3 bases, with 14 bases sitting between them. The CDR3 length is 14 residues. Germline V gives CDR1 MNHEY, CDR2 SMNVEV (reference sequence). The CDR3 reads CASSPSTVLYEQYF. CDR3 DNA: TGTGCCAGCAGTCCGTCGACAGTACTCTACGAGCAGTACTTC.

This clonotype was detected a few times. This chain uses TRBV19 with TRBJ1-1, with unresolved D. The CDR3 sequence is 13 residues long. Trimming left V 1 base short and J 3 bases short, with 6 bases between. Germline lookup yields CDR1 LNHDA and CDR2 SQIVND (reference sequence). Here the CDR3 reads CASSIGGYTEAFF. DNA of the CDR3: TGTGCCAGTAGTATAGGGGGTTACACTGAAGCTTTCTTT.

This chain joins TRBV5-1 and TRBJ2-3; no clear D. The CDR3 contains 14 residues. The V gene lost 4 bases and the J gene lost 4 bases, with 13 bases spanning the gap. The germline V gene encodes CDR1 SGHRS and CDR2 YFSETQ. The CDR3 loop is CASSPPMGADTQYF. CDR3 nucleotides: TGCGCCAGCAGCCCCCCGATGGGCGCAGATACGCAGTATTTT.

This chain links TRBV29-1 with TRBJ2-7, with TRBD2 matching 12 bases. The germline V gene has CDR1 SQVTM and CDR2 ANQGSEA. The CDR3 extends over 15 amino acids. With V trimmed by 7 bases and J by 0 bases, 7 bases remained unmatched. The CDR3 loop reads CSGSGTSGYSYEQYF. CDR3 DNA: TGCAGCGGCTCCGGGACTAGCGGGTACTCCTACGAGCAGTACTTC.

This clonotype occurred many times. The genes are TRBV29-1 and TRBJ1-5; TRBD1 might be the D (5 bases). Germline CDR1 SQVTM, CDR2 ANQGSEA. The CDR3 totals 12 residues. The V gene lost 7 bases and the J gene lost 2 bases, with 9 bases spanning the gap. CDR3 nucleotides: TGCAGCGGCACGACAGGCAATCAGCCCCAGCATTTT. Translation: CSGTTGNQPQHF.

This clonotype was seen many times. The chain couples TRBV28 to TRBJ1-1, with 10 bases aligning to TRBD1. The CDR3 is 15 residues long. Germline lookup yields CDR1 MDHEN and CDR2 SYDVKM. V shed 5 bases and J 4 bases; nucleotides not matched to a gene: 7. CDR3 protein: CASSPWDRGLTEAFF. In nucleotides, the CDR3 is TGTGCCAGCAGTCCTTGGGACAGGGGCCTCACTGAAGCTTTCTTT.

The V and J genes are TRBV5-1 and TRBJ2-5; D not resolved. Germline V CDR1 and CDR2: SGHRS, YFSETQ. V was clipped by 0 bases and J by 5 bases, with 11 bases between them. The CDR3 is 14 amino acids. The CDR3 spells CASSLDSELETQYF. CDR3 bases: TGCGCCAGCAGCTTGGATTCCGAGTTGGAGACCCAGTACTTC.

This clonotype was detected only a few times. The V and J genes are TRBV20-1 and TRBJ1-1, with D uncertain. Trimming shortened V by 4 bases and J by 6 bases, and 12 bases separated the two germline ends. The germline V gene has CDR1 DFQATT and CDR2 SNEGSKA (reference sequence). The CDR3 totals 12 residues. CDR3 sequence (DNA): TGCAGTGCTAATTGGGATGTGGCTGAAGCTTTCTTT. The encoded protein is CSANWDVAEAFF.

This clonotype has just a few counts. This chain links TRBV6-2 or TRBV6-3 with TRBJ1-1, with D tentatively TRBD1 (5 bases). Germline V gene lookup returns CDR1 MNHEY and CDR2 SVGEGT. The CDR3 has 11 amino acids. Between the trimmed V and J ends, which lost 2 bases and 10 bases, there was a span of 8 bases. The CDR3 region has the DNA TGTGCCAGCAGTTACGGGGGGAGAGCTTTCTTT. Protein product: CASSYGGRAFF.

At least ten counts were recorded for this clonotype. CDR3 loop: CASRSGAGQYEKLFF. The CDR3 coding sequence is TGTGCCAGCAGATCCGGGGCAGGGCAATATGAAAAACTGTTTTTT. The V call is TRBV27, the J call TRBJ1-4; possible D gene TRBD1, 5 bases. Deletions cut 6 bases from V and 6 bases from J, with 17 bases between. The CDR3 loop spans 15 amino acids. Germline loops: CDR1 MNHEY, CDR2 SMNVEV (reference sequence). The whole variable domain, remainder taken from reference TRBV27 and TRBJ1-4, is EAQVTQNPRYLITVTGKKLTVTCSQNMNHEYMSWYRQDPGLGLRQIYYSMNVEVTDKGDVPEGYKVSRKEKRNFPLILESPSPNQTSLYFCASRSGAGQYEKLFFGSGTQLSVL.

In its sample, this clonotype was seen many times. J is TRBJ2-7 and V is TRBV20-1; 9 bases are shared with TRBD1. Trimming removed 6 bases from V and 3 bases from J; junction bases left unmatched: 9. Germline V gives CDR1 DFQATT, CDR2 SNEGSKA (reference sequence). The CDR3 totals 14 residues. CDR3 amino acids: CSATTGGGSYEQYF. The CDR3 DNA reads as TGCAGTGCGACAACAGGGGGCGGTAGCTACGAGCAGTACTTC.

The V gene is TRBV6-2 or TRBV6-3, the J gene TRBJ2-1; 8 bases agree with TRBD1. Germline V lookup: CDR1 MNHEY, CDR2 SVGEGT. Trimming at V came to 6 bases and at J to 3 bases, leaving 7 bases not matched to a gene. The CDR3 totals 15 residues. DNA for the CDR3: TGTGCCAGCAGGAAGACAGGGGACCTCTACAATGAGCAGTTCTTC. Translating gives CASRKTGDLYNEQFF.

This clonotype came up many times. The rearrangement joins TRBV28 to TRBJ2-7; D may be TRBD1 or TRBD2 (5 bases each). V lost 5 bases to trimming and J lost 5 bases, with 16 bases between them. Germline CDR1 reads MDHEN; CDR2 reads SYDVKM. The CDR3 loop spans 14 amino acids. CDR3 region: CASSPGAGWHEQYF. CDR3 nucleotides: TGTGCCAGCAGTCCCGGGGCGGGTTGGCACGAGCAGTACTTC.

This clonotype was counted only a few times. This chain's CDR3 is CAILAGGADTQYF. The CDR3, as DNA: TGCGCCATACTAGCGGGAGGGGCAGATACGCAGTATTTT. The rearrangement uses TRBV10-1 and TRBJ2-3; TRBD2 matches 13 bases. Trimming at V came to 10 bases and at J to 4 bases, leaving 2 bases not matched to a gene. The CDR3 has 13 residues. The V gene's germline CDR1 is WNHNN and CDR2 SYGVQD (reference sequence).

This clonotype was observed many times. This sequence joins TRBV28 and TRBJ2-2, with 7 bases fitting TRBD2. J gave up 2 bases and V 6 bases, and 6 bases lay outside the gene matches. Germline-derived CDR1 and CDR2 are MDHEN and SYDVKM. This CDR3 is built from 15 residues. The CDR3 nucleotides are TGTGCCAGCAGCCCGAGCGGGGATAACACCGGGGAGCTGTTTTTT. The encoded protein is CASSPSGDNTGELFF.

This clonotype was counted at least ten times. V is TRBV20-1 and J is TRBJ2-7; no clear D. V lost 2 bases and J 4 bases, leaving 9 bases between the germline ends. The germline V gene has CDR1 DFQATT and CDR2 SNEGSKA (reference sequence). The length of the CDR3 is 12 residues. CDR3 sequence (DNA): TGCAGTGCTAGAAAGGAACATTACGAGCAGTACTTC. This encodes CSARKEHYEQYF.

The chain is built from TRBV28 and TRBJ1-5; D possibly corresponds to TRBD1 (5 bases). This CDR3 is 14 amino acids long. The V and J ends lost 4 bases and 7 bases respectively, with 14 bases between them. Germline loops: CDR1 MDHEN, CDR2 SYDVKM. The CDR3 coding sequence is TGTGCCAGCAGTTCCGGGACCCAAGGACAGCCCCAGCATTTT. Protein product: CASSSGTQGQPQHF. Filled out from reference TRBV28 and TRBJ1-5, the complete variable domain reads DVKVTQSSRYLVKRTGEKVFLECVQDMDHENMFWYRQDPGLGLRLIYFSYDVKMKEKGDIPEGYSVSREKKERFSLILESASTNQTSMYLCASSSGTQGQPQHFGDGTRLSIL.

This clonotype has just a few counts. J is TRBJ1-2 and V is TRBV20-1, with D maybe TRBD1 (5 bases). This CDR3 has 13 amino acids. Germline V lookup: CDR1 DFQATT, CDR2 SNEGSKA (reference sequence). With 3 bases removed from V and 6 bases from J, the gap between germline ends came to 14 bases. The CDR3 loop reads CSASPRVENGYTF. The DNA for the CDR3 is TGCAGTGCTAGTCCCAGGGTAGAGAATGGCTACACCTTC.